This T cell receptor (beta chain) was retrieved from a study of T cells after yellow fever vaccination. TCRdb passed the 5' RACE reads through MiXCR, listing each CDR3 protein once. Altogether just under 600,000 distinct CDR3 sequences are present, less than 15% being singletons, with the ten largest covering about 14%. This clonotype showed up many times. Antigen unknown. Per germline, CDR1 SGHRS and CDR2 YFSETQ. V dropped 0 bases and J dropped 6 bases, with 8 bases sitting between them. This CDR3 contains 13 residues. Overall study findings and caveats: Post-booster repertoires contained most primary-vaccination clones again (96% CD4, 85% to 90% CD8). Overall, a small share of clonotypes was seen in both CD4 and CD8 compartments. Weaker, the secondary response peaked sooner, at day 5 versus 15. Highly abundant clonotypes carried over from the bulk population could end up in FACS-sorted repertoires as contaminants.

This sample comprised PBMCs, obtained on the day of the yellow fever booster vaccination. The sequence was obtained from a young man who received the YFV17D yellow fever vaccine. The V and J genes are TRBV5-1 and TRBJ2-3; D unresolved. CDR3 nucleotide sequence: TGCGCCAGCAGCTTGGGGACGGAGGATACGCAGTATTTT. Translating it yields CASSLGTEDTQYF.